This is a list of T cell receptor beta chains from one sample in a study of vaccination and CD4 T cells after COVID-19. TCRdb reanalysed the PCR reads using MiXCR and keeps one entry per CDR3 protein. This table holds 9,500 to 15,000 distinct CDR3 sequences, 45% to 60% found once. Which antigens these TCRs recognize remains unknown. Sequencing used CD4+ T cells from blood, cultured in vitro. These receptors originate from a human donor who had recovered from COVID-19. Both conserved end residues are part of each CDR3. The D gene is left open where the match is weak. Clone size is given for some rows only: seen once, a few or many times, or a class if the clone is expanded.

J gene: TRBJ1-2
clone size: NA
D gene: TRBD1
V gene: TRBV27
CDR3 protein: CASSPRQGGLYGYTF
CDR3 DNA: TGTGCCAGCAGCCCTAGACAGGGAGGCCTCTATGGCTACACCTTC

J gene: TRBJ2-7
clone size: NA
D gene: NA
V gene: TRBV20-1
CDR3 protein: CSARDREGGHEQYF
CDR3 DNA: TGCAGTGCTAGAGATCGGGAAGGAGGACACGAGCAGTACTTC

J gene: TRBJ1-2
clone size: NA
D gene: NA
V gene: TRBV7-2
CDR3 protein: CASSRREGDGYTF
CDR3 DNA: TGTGCCAGCAGTCGACGGGAGGGGGATGGCTACACCTTC

J gene: TRBJ1-1
clone size: NA
D gene: NA
V gene: TRBV11-3
CDR3 protein: CASSLAGGAIAFF
CDR3 DNA: TGTGCCAGCAGCTTAGCTGGGGGGGCGATTGCTTTCTTT

J gene: TRBJ2-7
clone size: NA
D gene: NA
V gene: TRBV7-2
CDR3 protein: CASSLGRGQYEQYF
CDR3 DNA: TGTGCCAGCAGCTTAGGGAGGGGGCAGTACGAGCAGTACTTC

J gene: TRBJ2-2
clone size: NA
D gene: NA
V gene: TRBV19
CDR3 protein: CASSSGGTGELFF
CDR3 DNA: TGTGCCAGTAGTTCAGGTGGGACCGGGGAGCTGTTTTTT

J gene: TRBJ1-1
clone size: NA
D gene: NA
V gene: TRBV30
CDR3 protein: CAWSVRGDWTEAFF
CDR3 DNA: TGTGCCTGGAGTGTACGAGGGGATTGGACTGAAGCTTTCTTT

J gene: TRBJ1-5
clone size: medium-sized
D gene: NA
V gene: TRBV7-8
CDR3 protein: CASSPRQNQPQHF
CDR3 DNA: TGTGCCAGCAGCCCTCGACAGAATCAGCCCCAGCATTTT

J gene: TRBJ2-7
clone size: NA
D gene: TRBD1
V gene: TRBV11-3
CDR3 protein: CASSPNRGLYEQYF
CDR3 DNA: TGTGCCAGCAGCCCGAACAGGGGGCTCTACGAGCAGTACTTC

J gene: TRBJ2-7
clone size: few
D gene: TRBD2
V gene: TRBV20-1
CDR3 protein: CSARGLAGVVGEQYF
CDR3 DNA: TGCAGTGCCCGCGGACTAGCGGGAGTCGTCGGCGAGCAGTACTTC

J gene: TRBJ2-3
clone size: few
D gene: TRBD2
V gene: TRBV7-8
CDR3 protein: CASSPRPPLAGGADTQYF
CDR3 DNA: TGTGCCAGCAGTCCACGCCCCCCACTAGCGGGGGGGGCAGATACGCAGTATTTT

J gene: TRBJ2-7
clone size: NA
D gene: TRBD1
V gene: TRBV27
CDR3 protein: CASSTRQGINNEQYF
CDR3 DNA: TGTGCCAGCAGTACCCGACAGGGAATTAACAACGAGCAGTACTTC

J gene: TRBJ1-1
clone size: NA
D gene: NA
V gene: TRBV27
CDR3 protein: CASRRTGFTEAFF
CDR3 DNA: TGTGCCAGCAGGCGTACAGGGTTCACTGAAGCTTTCTTT

J gene: TRBJ1-1
clone size: NA
D gene: NA
V gene: TRBV6-1
CDR3 protein: CASSRDGGMNTEAFF
CDR3 DNA: TGTGCCAGCAGTAGGGATGGGGGGATGAACACTGAAGCTTTCTTT

J gene: TRBJ1-1
clone size: NA
D gene: TRBD1
V gene: TRBV4-1
CDR3 protein: CASSQDFGTGARAEAFF
CDR3 DNA: TGCGCCAGCAGCCAAGATTTCGGGACAGGGGCCCGCGCTGAAGCTTTCTTT

J gene: TRBJ1-5
clone size: few
D gene: NA
V gene: TRBV19
CDR3 protein: CASSIGGFDQPQHF
CDR3 DNA: TGTGCCAGTAGTATAGGAGGGTTTGATCAGCCCCAGCATTTT

J gene: TRBJ1-2
clone size: NA
D gene: NA
V gene: TRBV10-3
CDR3 protein: CASSEENGYTF
CDR3 DNA: TGTGCATCATCGGAGGAGAATGGCTACACCTTC

J gene: TRBJ1-1
clone size: NA
D gene: NA
V gene: TRBV19
CDR3 protein: CASSIRPGERTEAFF
CDR3 DNA: TGTGCCAGTAGTATCAGGCCCGGAGAGAGAACTGAAGCTTTCTTT